Presented here are 15 T cell receptor beta chains from one specimen sequenced in a study of response to subunit inactivated influenza vaccine. TCRdb itself ran the RT-PCR reads through MiXCR, one entry per CDR3 protein. The sample holds hundreds of thousands of distinct CDR3 sequences; 15% to 19% are singletons and the top ten take around 10%. The input for sequencing was PBMCs from blood, taken 11 to 12 days after vaccination. These receptors were collected from a man aged 50 to 60 who received an inactivated influenza vaccine.

This clonotype was counted a few times. The chain joins TRBV20-1 to TRBJ1-1; D perhaps matches TRBD1 (5 bases). The CDR3 has 13 residues. Trimming removed 5 bases from V and 2 bases from J, with 12 bases in between. The germline V gene encodes CDR1 DFQATT and CDR2 SNEGSKA (reference sequence). The CDR3 bases are TGCAGTGCTCAGTACGGGGGTAACACTGAAGCTTTCTTT. Translated: CSAQYGGNTEAFF.

This clonotype was counted a few times. V usage is TRBV6-2 or TRBV6-3 and J usage is TRBJ1-5; D ambiguous. This CDR3 contains 12 residues. V shed 5 bases and J shed 7 bases, with 9 bases lying between them. CDR1 MNHEY and CDR2 SVGEGT come from the germline V gene. DNA for the CDR3: TGTGCCAGCAGTCGCCGGAGACAGCCCCAGCATTTT. Residues: CASSRRRQPQHF.

This clonotype appeared a few times. The chain has TRBV18 and TRBJ2-3; D may be TRBD1 or TRBD2 (5 bases each). Looked up from germline, CDR1 is KGHSH and CDR2 is LQKENI. CDR3 length: 17 residues. Trimming stripped 2 bases from V and 4 bases from J, with 19 bases between. The CDR3 spells CASSPRGARIIPDTQYF. The CDR3 DNA sequence: TGTGCCAGCTCACCAAGAGGGGCTAGGATAATCCCAGATACGCAGTATTTT.

This rearrangement joins TRBV7-2 to TRBJ2-5, with TRBD1 identical over 7 bases. V trimming: 8 bases; J trimming: 1 base; junction bases outside the gene matches: 4. CDR1 SGHTA and CDR2 FQGNSA come from the germline V gene. This CDR3 spans 13 amino acids. DNA for the CDR3: TGTGCCAGCCGTGACAGGGTCCAAGAGACCCAGTACTTC. As protein: CASRDRVQETQYF. Using reference TRBV7-2 and TRBJ2-5 for the parts outside the CDR3, the full variable domain is GAGVSQSPSNKVTEKGKDVELRCDPISGHTALYWYRQSLGQGLEFLIYFQGNSAPDKSGLPSDRFSAERTGGSVSTLTIQRTQQEDSAVYLCASRDRVQETQYFGPGTRLLVL.

This clonotype was counted once. This chain joins TRBV3-1 and TRBJ2-1; D may be TRBD2 (6 bases). Germline lookup yields CDR1 LGHDT and CDR2 YNNKEL (reference sequence). Between the trimmed V and J ends, which lost 4 bases and 0 bases, there was a span of 19 bases. This CDR3 is 18 amino acids long. The CDR3 DNA sequence: TGTGCCAGCAGCCCCCCTGGGACTTTCCTTAGCTCCTACAATGAGCAGTTCTTC. As protein: CASSPPGTFLSSYNEQFF.

The genes are TRBV19 and TRBJ2-2; 12 nucleotides agree with TRBD2. This CDR3 contains 15 residues. Germline CDR1 LNHDA, CDR2 SQIVND (reference sequence). V was pared by 8 bases and J by 6 bases, with 7 bases of the junction left unmatched. The CDR3, as DNA: TGTGCCAGTTTACGACTAGCGGGAGTACCCGGGGAGCTGTTTTTT. Its protein product is CASLRLAGVPGELFF.

This clonotype was counted between two and nine times. The chain has TRBV6-5 and TRBJ1-1; 7 positions agree with TRBD1. V lost 4 bases to trimming and J lost 4 bases; unmatched junction nucleotides: 18. The CDR3 loop spans 18 amino acids. CDR1 and CDR2 (germline): MNHEY, SVGAGI. This CDR3 is CASSSMRQGSTGGTEAFF. The CDR3 coding sequence is TGTGCCAGCAGTTCTATGCGACAGGGTAGTACCGGTGGCACTGAAGCTTTCTTT.

This clonotype was observed a handful of times. The chain couples TRBV7-9 to TRBJ2-3, with TRBD1 matching 7 bases. This CDR3 is built from 16 residues. The ends lost 5 bases at V and 2 bases at J; junction bases unmatched: 10. Germline CDR1 and CDR2: SEHNR and FQNEAQ (reference sequence). DNA for the CDR3: TGTGCCAGCAGCCACGGGAACAGGGGCCCCACAGATACGCAGTATTTT. It codes for CASSHGNRGPTDTQYF. The whole variable domain, remainder taken from reference TRBV7-9 and TRBJ2-3, is DTGVSQNPRHKITKRGQNVTFRCDPISEHNRLYWYRQTLGQGPEFLTYFQNEAQLEKSRLLSDRFSAERPKGSFSTLEIQRTEQGDSAMYLCASSHGNRGPTDTQYFGPGTRLTVL.

The J gene is TRBJ1-1, the V gene TRBV5-1, with D perhaps TRBD1 (5 bases). V was trimmed by 0 bases and J by 4 bases, leaving 13 bases between them. Per germline, CDR1 SGHRS and CDR2 YFSETQ. This CDR3 comprises 15 residues. The DNA for the CDR3 is TGCGCCAGCAGCTTGGTAACCCCCAGGGCCACTGAAGCTTTCTTT. The encoded protein is CASSLVTPRATEAFF.

This clonotype was counted many times. The chain has TRBV15 and TRBJ2-1; D is unclear. Germline CDR1 reads LNHNV; CDR2 reads YYDKDF (reference sequence). V lost 2 bases to trimming and J lost 5 bases, with 4 bases between them. The CDR3 sequence is 12 residues long. Here the CDR3 reads CATSRQDNEQFF. As DNA, the CDR3 is TGTGCCACCAGCAGACAAGACAATGAGCAGTTCTTC.

This clonotype was counted many times. The rearrangement links TRBV10-3 to TRBJ2-7; TRBD2 aligns across 7 bases. The V segment lost 0 bases and the J segment 3 bases; nucleotides outside the gene matches: 8. Germline CDR1 and CDR2: ENHRY and SYGVKD. This CDR3 region has 16 residues. CDR3 bases: TGTGCCATCAGTGAGTCTGATAGCGGGCAAAGCTACGAGCAGTACTTC. It specifies CAISESDSGQSYEQYF.

This clonotype was observed a handful of times. This sequence joins TRBV2 and TRBJ2-7; D tentatively fits TRBD1 or TRBD2 (6 bases each). CDR1 is SNHLY and CDR2 is FYNNEI in the germline V gene. The CDR3 is made up of 14 amino acids. V was pared by 2 bases and J by 6 bases, with 14 bases between. This chain's CDR3 is CASSETGARIEQYF. DNA for the CDR3: TGTGCCAGCAGTGAAACGGGGGCGCGTATCGAGCAGTACTTC.

This clonotype appeared many times. J is TRBJ2-1 and V is TRBV7-9; maybe TRBD1 (5 bases). Germline V gene data show CDR1 as SEHNR and CDR2 as FQNEAQ (reference sequence). The ends were cut back, 5 bases at V and 5 bases at J, with 13 bases in the middle. The CDR3 has 14 residues. CDR3 in DNA: TGTGCCAGCAGCCTATTCGACAGAAACAATGAGCAGTTCTTC. Translation: CASSLFDRNNEQFF.

This sequence joins TRBV7-2 and TRBJ1-5; tentatively, D is TRBD1 (5 bases). V lost 3 bases and J lost 6, with 12 bases in between. The CDR3 has 14 amino acids. Germline CDR1 is SGHTA and CDR2 is FQGNSA. The CDR3 DNA follows: TGTGCCAGCAGCTTCTCAGGGAGAGGTCAGCCCCAGCATTTT. Its protein is CASSFSGRGQPQHF. The variable domain in full, with the rest retrieved from reference TRBV7-2 and TRBJ1-5, is GAGVSQSPSNKVTEKGKDVELRCDPISGHTALYWYRQSLGQGLEFLIYFQGNSAPDKSGLPSDRFSAERTGGSVSTLTIQRTQQEDSAVYLCASSFSGRGQPQHFGDGTRLSIL.

The gene calls are TRBV4-2 and TRBJ1-1, with TRBD1 matching 8 bases. V gave up 1 base and J gave up 2 bases; unmatched junction bases: 3. The CDR3 is 15 amino acids. The germline CDR1 and CDR2 sequences are LGHNA and YNFKEQ. CDR3 region: CASSQVGQGNTEAFF. The CDR3 DNA reads as TGTGCCAGCAGCCAAGTAGGACAGGGTAACACTGAAGCTTTCTTT.